The rows below give T cell receptor beta chains drawn from one sample of a study of shared clonotypes between healthy human individuals. The repertoire was sequenced with immunoSEQ multiplex PCR; TCRdb's copy has only in-frame clones and lacks some. The sample carries fewer than 1.6 million clones, around 98.5% recorded once. Material: naive CD4+ T cells sorted from blood. The receptor set was obtained from a man aged 30 to 39 in good health. Each CDR3 is given with its conserved first and last residue. A D gene is named only where the DNA matches it firmly. Only some rows state a clone size, as once, few, many or a class for expanded clones.

clone size: .; D gene: .; V gene: TRBV10-3; J gene: TRBJ1-4; CDR3 protein: CAIRVGEKLFF; CDR3 DNA: TGTGCCATCAGGGTGGGGGAAAAACTGTTTTTT
clone size: .; D gene: TRBD2; V gene: TRBV5-4; J gene: TRBJ2-7; CDR3 protein: CASSPRLAGLYEQYF; CDR3 DNA: TGTGCCAGCAGCCCTAGACTAGCGGGATTATACGAGCAGTACTTC
clone size: .; D gene: .; V gene: TRBV5-1; J gene: TRBJ2-1; CDR3 protein: CASREKPGTKSNEQFF; CDR3 DNA: TGCGCCAGCAGAGAAAAACCCGGGACAAAGTCCAATGAGCAGTTCTTC
clone size: .; D gene: .; V gene: TRBV29-1; J gene: TRBJ1-4; CDR3 protein: CSVLSATNEKLFF; CDR3 DNA: TGCAGCGTTCTCAGTGCAACTAATGAAAAACTGTTTTTT
clone size: .; D gene: .; V gene: TRBV13; J gene: TRBJ2-7; CDR3 protein: CASRYQGGFEQYF; CDR3 DNA: TGTGCCAGCAGATATCAAGGGGGTTTCGAGCAGTACTTC
clone size: .; D gene: TRBD1; V gene: TRBV2; J gene: TRBJ2-2; CDR3 protein: CASSGQGAITGELFF; CDR3 DNA: TGTGCCAGCAGCGGACAGGGGGCAATAACCGGGGAGCTGTTTTTT
clone size: .; D gene: .; V gene: TRBV27; J gene: TRBJ2-2; CDR3 protein: CASRARNTGELFF; CDR3 DNA: TGTGCCAGCAGGGCGAGGAACACCGGGGAGCTGTTTTTT
clone size: .; D gene: TRBD1; V gene: TRBV2; J gene: TRBJ1-1; CDR3 protein: CASRGTGRMNTEAFF; CDR3 DNA: TGTGCCAGCAGGGGGACAGGGAGAATGAACACTGAAGCTTTCTTT
clone size: .; D gene: .; V gene: TRBV6-5; J gene: TRBJ2-7; CDR3 protein: CASRQRLDIEQYF; CDR3 DNA: TGTGCCAGCCGGCAGAGACTAGATATCGAGCAGTACTTC
clone size: once; D gene: .; V gene: TRBV6-6; J gene: TRBJ1-1; CDR3 protein: CASSWGGVNTEAFF; CDR3 DNA: TGTGCCAGCAGTTGGGGGGGAGTGAACACTGAAGCTTTCTTT
clone size: .; D gene: .; V gene: TRBV7-2; J gene: TRBJ2-3; CDR3 protein: CASGQGPRRWYF; CDR3 DNA: TGTGCCAGCGGGCAGGGGCCAAGGAGGTGGTATTTT
clone size: .; D gene: TRBD2; V gene: TRBV5-1; J gene: TRBJ2-5; CDR3 protein: CASSIGRGREETQYF; CDR3 DNA: TGCGCCAGCAGCATTGGTCGCGGGAGGGAAGAGACCCAGTACTTC